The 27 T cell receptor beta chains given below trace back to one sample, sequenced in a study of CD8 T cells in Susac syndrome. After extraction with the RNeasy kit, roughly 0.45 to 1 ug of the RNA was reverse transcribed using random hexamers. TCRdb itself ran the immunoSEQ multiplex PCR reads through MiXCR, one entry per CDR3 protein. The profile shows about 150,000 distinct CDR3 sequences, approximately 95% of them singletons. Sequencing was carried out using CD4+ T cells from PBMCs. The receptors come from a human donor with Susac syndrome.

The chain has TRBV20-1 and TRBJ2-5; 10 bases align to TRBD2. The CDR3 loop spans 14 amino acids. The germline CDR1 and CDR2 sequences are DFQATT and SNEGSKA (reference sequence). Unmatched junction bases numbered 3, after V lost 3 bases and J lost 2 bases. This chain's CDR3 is CSARLAGAQETQYF. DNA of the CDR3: TGCAGTGCTAGGCTAGCGGGGGCACAAGAGACCCAGTACTTC.

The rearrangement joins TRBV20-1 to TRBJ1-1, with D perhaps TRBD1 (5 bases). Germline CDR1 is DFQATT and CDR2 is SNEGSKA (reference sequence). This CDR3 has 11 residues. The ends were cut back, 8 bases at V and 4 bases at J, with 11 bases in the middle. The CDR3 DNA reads TGCAGTCAGGGTAGGGCCACTGAAGCTTTCTTT. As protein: CSQGRATEAFF.

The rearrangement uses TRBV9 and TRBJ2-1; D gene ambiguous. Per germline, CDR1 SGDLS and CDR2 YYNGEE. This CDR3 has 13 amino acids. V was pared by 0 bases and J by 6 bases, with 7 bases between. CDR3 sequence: CASSVGASNEQFF. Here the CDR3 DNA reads TGTGCCAGCAGCGTAGGTGCTAGCAATGAGCAGTTCTTC.

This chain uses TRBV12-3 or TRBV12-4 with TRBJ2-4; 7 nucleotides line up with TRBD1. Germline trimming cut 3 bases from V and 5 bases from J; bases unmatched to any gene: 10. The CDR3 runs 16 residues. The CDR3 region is CASSFWWQGVENIQYF. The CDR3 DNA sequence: TGTGCCAGCAGTTTCTGGTGGCAGGGGGTCGAAAACATTCAGTACTTC.

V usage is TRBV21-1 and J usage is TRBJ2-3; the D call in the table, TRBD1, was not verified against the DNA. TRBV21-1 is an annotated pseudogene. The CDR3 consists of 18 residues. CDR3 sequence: CASSKARAQGWGTDTQYF. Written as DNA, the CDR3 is TGTGCCAGCAGCAAAGCCCGCGCGCAGGGTTGGGGCACAGATACGCAGTATTTT.

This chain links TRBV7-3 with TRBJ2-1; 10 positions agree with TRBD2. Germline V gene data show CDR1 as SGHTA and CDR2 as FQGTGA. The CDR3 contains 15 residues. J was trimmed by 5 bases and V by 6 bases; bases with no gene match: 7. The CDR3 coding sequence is TGTGCCAGCAGGCTCTCTAGCGGGGGTAACAATGAGCAGTTCTTC. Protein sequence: CASRLSSGGNNEQFF.

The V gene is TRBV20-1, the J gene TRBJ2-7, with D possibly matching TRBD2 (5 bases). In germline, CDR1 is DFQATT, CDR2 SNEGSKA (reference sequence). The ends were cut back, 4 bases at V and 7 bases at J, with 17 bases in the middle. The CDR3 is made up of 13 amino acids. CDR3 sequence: CSAKAGNTWEQYF. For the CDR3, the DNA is TGCAGTGCTAAGGCCGGGAACACCTGGGAGCAGTACTTC.

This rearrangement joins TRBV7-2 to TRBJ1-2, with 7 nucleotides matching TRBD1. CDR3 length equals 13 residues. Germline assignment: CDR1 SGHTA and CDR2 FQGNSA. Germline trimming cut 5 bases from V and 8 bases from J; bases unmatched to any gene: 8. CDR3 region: CASSPYRGYGYTF. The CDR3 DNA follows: TGTGCCAGCAGCCCGTACAGGGGATACGGCTACACCTTC.

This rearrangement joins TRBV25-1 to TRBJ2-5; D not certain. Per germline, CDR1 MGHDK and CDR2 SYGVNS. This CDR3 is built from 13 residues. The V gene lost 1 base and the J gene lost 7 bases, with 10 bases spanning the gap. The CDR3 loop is CASSELGSGTQYF. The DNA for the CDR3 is TGTGCCAGCAGTGAATTGGGGTCGGGGACCCAGTACTTC.

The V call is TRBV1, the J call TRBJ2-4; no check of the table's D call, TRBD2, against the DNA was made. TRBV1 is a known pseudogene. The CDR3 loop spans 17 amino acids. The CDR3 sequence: CTSSHGLAGGCGNIQYF. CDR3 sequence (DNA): TGCACCAGCAGCCATGGACTAGCGGGGGGCTGTGGAAACATTCAGTACTTC.

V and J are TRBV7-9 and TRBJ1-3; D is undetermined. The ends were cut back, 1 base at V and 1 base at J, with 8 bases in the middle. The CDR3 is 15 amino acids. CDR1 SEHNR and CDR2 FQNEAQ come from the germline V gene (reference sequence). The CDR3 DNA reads TGTGCCAGCAGCTTAGATTGGGGATCTGGAAACACCATATATTTT. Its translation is CASSLDWGSGNTIYF.

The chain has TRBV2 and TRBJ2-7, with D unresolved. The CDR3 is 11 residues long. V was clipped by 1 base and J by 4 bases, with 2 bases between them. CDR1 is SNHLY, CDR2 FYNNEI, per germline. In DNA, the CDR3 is TGTGCCAGCAGTGAAGTATACGAGCAGTACTTC. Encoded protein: CASSEVYEQYF.

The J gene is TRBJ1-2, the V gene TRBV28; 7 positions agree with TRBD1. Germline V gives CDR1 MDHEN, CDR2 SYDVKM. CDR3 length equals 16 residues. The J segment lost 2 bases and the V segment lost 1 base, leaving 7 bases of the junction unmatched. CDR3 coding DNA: TGTGCCAGCAGTTTATACGCCCGGGACAGCAACTATGGCTACACCTTC. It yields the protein CASSLYARDSNYGYTF.

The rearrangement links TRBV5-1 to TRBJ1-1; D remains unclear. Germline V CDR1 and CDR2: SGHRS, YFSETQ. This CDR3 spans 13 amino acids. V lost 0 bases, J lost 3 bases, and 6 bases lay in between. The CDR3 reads CASSLVWDTEAFF. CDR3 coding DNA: TGCGCCAGCAGCTTGGTGTGGGACACTGAAGCTTTCTTT.

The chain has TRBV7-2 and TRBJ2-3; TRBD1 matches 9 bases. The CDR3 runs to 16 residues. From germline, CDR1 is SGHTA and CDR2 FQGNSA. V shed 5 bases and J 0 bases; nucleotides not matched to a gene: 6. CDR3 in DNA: TGTGCCAGCAGCCGAATAGGGACAGGGAGCACAGATACGCAGTATTTT. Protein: CASSRIGTGSTDTQYF.

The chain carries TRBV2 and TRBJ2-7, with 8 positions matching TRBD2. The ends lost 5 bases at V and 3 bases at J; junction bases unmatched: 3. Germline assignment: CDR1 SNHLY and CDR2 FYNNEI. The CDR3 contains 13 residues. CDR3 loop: CASSILAGYEQYF. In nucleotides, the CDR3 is TGTGCCAGCAGTATCCTAGCGGGCTACGAGCAGTACTTC.

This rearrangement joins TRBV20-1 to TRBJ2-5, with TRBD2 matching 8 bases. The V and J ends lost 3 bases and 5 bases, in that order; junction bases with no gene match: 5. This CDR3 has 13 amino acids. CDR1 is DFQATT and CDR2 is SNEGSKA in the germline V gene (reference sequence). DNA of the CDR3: TGCAGTGCTAGCCTTATAGCGGGGGAGACCCAGTACTTC. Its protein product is CSASLIAGETQYF.

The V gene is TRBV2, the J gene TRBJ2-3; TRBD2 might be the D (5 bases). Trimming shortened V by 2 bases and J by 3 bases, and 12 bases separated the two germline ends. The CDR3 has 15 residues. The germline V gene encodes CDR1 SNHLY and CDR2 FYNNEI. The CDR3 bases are TGTGCCAGCAGTGAAAGGATGAGGGAGACAGATACGCAGTATTTT. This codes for CASSERMRETDTQYF.

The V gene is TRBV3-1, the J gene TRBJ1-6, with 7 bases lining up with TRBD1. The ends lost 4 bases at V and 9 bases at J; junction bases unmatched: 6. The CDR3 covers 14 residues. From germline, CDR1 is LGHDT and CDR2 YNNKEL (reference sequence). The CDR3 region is CASSPGTVTSPLHF. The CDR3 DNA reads TGTGCCAGCAGCCCCGGGACAGTAACTTCACCCCTCCACTTT.

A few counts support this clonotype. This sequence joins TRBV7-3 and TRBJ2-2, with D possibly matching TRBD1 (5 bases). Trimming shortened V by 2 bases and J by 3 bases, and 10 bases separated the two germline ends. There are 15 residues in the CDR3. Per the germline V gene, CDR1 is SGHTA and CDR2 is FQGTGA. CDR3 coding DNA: TGTGCCAGCAGCTTAGATGGGGCGGACACCGGGGAGCTGTTTTTT. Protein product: CASSLDGADTGELFF.

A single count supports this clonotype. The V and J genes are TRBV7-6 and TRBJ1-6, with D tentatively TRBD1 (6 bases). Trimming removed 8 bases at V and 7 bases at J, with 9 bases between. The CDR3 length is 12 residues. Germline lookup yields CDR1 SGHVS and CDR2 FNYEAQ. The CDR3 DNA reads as TGTGCCAGCGGACAGTCAAATTCACCCCTCCACTTT. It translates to CASGQSNSPLHF. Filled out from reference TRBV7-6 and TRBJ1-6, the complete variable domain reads GAGVSQSPRYKVTKRGQDVALRCDPISGHVSLYWYRQALGQGPEFLTYFNYEAQQDKSGLPNDRFSAERPEGSISTLTIQRTEQRDSAMYRCASGQSNSPLHFGNGTRLTVT.

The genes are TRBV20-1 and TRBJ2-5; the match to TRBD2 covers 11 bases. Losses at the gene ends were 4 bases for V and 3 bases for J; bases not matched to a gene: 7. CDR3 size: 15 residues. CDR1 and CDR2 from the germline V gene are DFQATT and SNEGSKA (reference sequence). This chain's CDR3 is CSANQGLAVKETQYF. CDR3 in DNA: TGCAGTGCTAACCAGGGACTAGCGGTGAAAGAGACCCAGTACTTC.

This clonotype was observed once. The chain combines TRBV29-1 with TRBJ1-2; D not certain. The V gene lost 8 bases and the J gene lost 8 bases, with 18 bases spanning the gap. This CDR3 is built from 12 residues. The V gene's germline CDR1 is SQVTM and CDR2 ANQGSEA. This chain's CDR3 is CSTNRASDGYTF. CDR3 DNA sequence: TGCAGCACCAATAGGGCCTCCGACGGCTACACCTTC.

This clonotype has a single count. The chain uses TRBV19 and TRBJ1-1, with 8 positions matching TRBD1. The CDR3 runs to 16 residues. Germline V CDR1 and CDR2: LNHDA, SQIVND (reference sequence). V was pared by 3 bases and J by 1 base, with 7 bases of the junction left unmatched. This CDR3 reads CASSMDRVKRNTEAFF. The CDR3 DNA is TGTGCCAGTAGTATGGACAGGGTCAAACGGAACACTGAAGCTTTCTTT.

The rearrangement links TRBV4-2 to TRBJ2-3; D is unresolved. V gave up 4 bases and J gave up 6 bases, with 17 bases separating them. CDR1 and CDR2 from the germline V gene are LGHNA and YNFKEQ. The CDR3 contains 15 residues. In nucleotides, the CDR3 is TGTGCCAGCAGCCCATGGACCCCTTTGACGGATACGCAGTATTTT. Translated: CASSPWTPLTDTQYF.

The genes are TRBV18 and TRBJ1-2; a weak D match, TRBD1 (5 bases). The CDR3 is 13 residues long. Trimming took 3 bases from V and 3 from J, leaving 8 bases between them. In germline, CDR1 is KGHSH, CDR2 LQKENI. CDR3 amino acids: CASSPGLDYGYTF. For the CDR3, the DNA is TGTGCCAGCTCACCGGGACTAGACTATGGCTACACCTTC.

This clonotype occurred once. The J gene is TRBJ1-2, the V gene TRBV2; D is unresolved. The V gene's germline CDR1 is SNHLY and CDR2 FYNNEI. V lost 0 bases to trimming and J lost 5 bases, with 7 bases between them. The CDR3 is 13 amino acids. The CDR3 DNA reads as TGTGCCAGCAGTGAAGCGCGGAAATATGGCTACACCTTC. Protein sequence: CASSEARKYGYTF.